This T cell receptor beta chain is drawn from a study of shared clonotypes between healthy human individuals. About the study: Each donor's CD8 memory used one plate, CD8 naive two, each CD4 subset three.

Trimming removed 8 bases from V and 0 bases from J, with 12 bases in between. Germline-derived CDR1 and CDR2 are SNHLY and FYNNEI. The length of the CDR3 is 14 residues. Remarks on this clone: Its antigen remains unidentified.

Points from the study as a whole: Unshared clonotypes carried lower generation probabilities than those common to all four donors.

Only CD45RO-negative cells positively selected for CCR7 counted as naive CD8 cells, so terminally differentiated effector memory CD45RA+ cells were excluded. Each PCR replicate from the sorted subsets contained 150 to 250 ng DNA, which is some 30,000 T cell genomes. The data were produced by immunoSEQ multiplex PCR, yet TCRdb's version contains in-frame clones alone and is incomplete. Of some 2,000,000 clones listed, less than 95% are singletons. Sequenced: naive CD8+ T cells sorted from blood. V usage is TRBV2 and J usage is TRBJ2-3, with D possibly matching TRBD1 (6 bases). The sequence came from a man between 18 and 35 years old in good health. The CDR3 nucleotides read TGTGCCAGCTCATTGGGGGCCAGCACAGATACGCAGTATTTT. This gives the protein CASSLGASTDTQYF. Full variable domain (remainder filled in from reference TRBV2 and TRBJ2-3): EPEVTQTPSHQVTQMGQEVILRCVPISNHLYFYWYRQILGQKVEFLVSFYNNEISEKSEIFDDQFSVERPDGSNFTLKIRSTKLEDSAMYFCASSLGASTDTQYFGPGTRLTVL.